Given below is one TCR beta chain in context. This clonotype has only a few counts. It has no known antigen specificity. No base quality information exists; no much larger clone differs at one position. The donors were a few dozen Caucasian individuals from Russia, aged roughly 6 to 100 years, who were systemically healthy. Each donor gave ten milliliters of peripheral blood, collected into EDTA-treated Vacutainer tubes. Ficoll-Paque density-gradient centrifugation was used to isolate PBMCs, with at least 6.5 million per sample. Trizol reagent was used to extract total RNA from PBMCs, with at least 5.5 micrograms per sample. Naive CD45RAhigh/CD27high T cell percentages were measured by flow cytometry on a PBMC aliquot from every donor. This entry belongs to a study of blood T cells in healthy people across ages (dated by TCRdb to between 2014 and 2016). Some background on the complete study: In model experiments, template switching captured about one uniquely barcoded TCR beta cDNA molecule for every two T cells. Donors were grouped into four age groups: young (average approximately 15 years), middle-aged (roughly 37), aged (about 59) and long-lived (around 80). To avoid experimental bias, donors of different ages were distributed randomly across sequencing lanes. The study measured age-related changes in TCR beta repertoire diversity using deep sequencing normalized with unique cDNA molecular identifiers. For two donors (one aged 18 to 29 and one aged 80 or older), the study analyzed two additional independent replicas of 1 million unique cDNA reads from the same blood draw.

Counted from cysteine to phenylalanine, this CDR3 has 13 amino acids. Just the 39-base CDR3 DNA is kept, in frame starting at base 1. The library was produced with 5' RACE. TCRdb records Illumina HiSeq 2500 as the sequencer. A second PCR of roughly 6 to 11 cycles was run with a J-beta primer mix and a sample-barcoded 5' primer. A template-switch 5' adaptor carrying 12 random nucleotides introduced a unique molecular identifier onto each TCR beta cDNA molecule. Each sample yielded at least 3 million CDR3-containing paired-end reads. The Mint cDNA synthesis kit, primed by a TRBC-specific oligonucleotide, was used to synthesize first-strand cDNA from all RNA. Following uracil-DNA glycosylase treatment, all cDNA underwent a first 18-cycle PCR with the universal primers M1SS and BC2_uni_R. The source study handled its data this way. For normalization, 1 million high-quality reads, each with a distinct molecular identifier, were randomly selected from each sample. Reads with shared molecular identifiers were discarded instead of being binned into consensus sequences. MiTCR, set to a Q25 quality threshold and the strictest error-elimination algorithm, was used for CDR3 identification, clonotype clustering and error correction. Lower-bound total TCR beta diversity was estimated with a nonparametric unseen species model using Euler transformation. TCRdb trimmed the raw reads at Q25, called clones with MiXCR and kept productive beta chains. Under each unique CDR3 protein, matching rows form one entry showing the most common genes and DNA. The V and J calls follow TCRdb's processing rather than the paper's. The sample contains approximately 1,000,000 distinct CDR3 sequences, roughly two fifths of them found a single time. The ten largest clones capture about an eighth of the sample.

Broader findings and caveats from the paper: Since profiling was done on bulk unsorted PBMCs, naive and antigen-experienced compartments could not be conclusively compared. There was a strong correlation between observed TCR beta diversity and the percentage of naive T cells measured by flow cytometry. The CMV infection status of donors was not known, potentially confounding age-related changes in expanded clonotypes. Observed TCR beta diversity per million T cells fell roughly linearly with age, and a significant reduction was already apparent by age around 40. Total diversity estimates from one million sequenced T cells were considered lower bounds and underestimates. Compared with the aged group, more naive CD4+ T cells, fewer expanded clones and increased TCR diversity were shown by the long-lived group, suggesting age selection.

This sequence originates from a man between 18 and 29 years old in good health. This sequence uses TRBV12-3 or TRBV12-4 and TRBJ2-5; no D gene call is confident. The J call could be wrong; TRBJ2-7 is a better fit for the DNA end. The source material was blood. DNA sequence: TGTGCCAGCAGTTTATATTCAGGCCACGAGCAGTACTTC. This gives the protein CASSLYSGHEQYF.